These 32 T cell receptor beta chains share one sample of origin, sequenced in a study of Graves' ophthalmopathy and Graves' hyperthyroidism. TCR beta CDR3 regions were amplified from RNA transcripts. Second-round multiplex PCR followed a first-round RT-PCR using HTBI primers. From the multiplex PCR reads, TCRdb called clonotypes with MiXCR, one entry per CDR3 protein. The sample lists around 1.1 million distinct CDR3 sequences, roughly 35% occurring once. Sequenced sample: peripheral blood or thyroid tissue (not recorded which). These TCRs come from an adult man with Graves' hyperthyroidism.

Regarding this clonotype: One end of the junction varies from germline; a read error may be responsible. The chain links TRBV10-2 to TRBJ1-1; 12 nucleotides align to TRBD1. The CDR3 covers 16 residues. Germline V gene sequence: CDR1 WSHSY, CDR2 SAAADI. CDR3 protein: CASRSGTGGSNTEAFF. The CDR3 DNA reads TGTGCCAGCAGGTCCGGGACAGGGGGCAGCAACACTGAAGCTTTCTTT.

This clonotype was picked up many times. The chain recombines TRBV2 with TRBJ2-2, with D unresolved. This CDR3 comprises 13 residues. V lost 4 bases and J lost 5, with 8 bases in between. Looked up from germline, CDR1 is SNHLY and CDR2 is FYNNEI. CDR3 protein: CASSATRTGELFF. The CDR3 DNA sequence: TGTGCCAGCAGTGCAACAAGAACCGGGGAGCTGTTTTTT.

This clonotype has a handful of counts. For the CDR3, the DNA is TGTGCCAGCAGTAACGCACCGCCCCAGGGAGGAAAACTGTTTTTT. It is translated as CASSNAPPQGGKLFF. This chain uses TRBV7-2 with TRBJ1-4, with a weak D call TRBD1 (5 bases). V lost 6 bases and J 10 bases, leaving 21 bases between the germline ends. The germline V gene encodes CDR1 SGHTA and CDR2 FQGNSA. The CDR3 consists of 15 residues.

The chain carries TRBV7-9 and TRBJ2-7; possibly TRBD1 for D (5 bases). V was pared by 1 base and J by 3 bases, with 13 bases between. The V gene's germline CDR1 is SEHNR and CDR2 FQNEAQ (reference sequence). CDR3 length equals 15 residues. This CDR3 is CASSLGSGYFYEQYF. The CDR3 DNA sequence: TGTGCCAGCAGCTTAGGGTCAGGGTACTTCTACGAGCAGTACTTC.

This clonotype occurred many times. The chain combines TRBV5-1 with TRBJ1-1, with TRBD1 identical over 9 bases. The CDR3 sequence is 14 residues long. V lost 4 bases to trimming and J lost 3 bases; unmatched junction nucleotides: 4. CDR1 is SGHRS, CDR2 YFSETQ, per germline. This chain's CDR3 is CASSAYRGHTEAFF. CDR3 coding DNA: TGCGCCAGCAGCGCGTACAGGGGGCACACTGAAGCTTTCTTT. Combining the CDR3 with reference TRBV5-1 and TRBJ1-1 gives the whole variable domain KAGVTQTPRYLIKTRGQQVTLSCSPISGHRSVSWYQQTPGQGLQFLFEYFSETQRNKGNFPGRFSGRQFSNSRSEMNVSTLELGDSALYLCASSAYRGHTEAFFGQGTRLTVV.

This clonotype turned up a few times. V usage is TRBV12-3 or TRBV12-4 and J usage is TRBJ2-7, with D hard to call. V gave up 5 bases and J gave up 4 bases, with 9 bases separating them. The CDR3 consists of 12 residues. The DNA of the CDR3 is TGTGCCAGCAGTCACACTCTTTACGAGCAGTACTTC. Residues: CASSHTLYEQYF.

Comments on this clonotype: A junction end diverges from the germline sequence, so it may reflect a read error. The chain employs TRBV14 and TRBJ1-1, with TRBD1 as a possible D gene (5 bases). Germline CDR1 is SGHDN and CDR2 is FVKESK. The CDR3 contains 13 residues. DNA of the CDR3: TGTGCCAGCAGCCAATACCAGGGCACTGAAGCTCTCTTT. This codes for CASSQYQGTEALF.

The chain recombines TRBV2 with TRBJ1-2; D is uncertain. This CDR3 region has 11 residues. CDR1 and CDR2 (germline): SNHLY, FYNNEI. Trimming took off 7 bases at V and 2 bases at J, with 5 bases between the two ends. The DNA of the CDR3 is TGTGCCAGCAAGATCAACTATGGCTACACCTTC. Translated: CASKINYGYTF.

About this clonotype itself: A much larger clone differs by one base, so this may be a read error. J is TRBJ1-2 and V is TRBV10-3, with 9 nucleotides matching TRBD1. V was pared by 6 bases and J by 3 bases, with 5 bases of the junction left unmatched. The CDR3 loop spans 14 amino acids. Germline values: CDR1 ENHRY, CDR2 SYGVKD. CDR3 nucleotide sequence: TGTGCCATCAGATTCTGGACAGGGGACTATGGCTACACCTTC. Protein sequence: CAIRFWTGDYGYTF.

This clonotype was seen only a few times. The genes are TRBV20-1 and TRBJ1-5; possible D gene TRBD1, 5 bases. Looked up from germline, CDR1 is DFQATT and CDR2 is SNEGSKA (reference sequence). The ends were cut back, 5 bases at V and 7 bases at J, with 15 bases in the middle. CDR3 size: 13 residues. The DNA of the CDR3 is TGCAGTGCTGCGGACGGGGGTGGCCAGCCCCAGCATTTT. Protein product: CSAADGGGQPQHF.

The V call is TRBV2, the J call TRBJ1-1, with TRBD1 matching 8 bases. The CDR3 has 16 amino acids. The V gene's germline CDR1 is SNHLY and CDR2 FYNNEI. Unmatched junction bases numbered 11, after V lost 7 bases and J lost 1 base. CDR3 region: CASKNPGQAQNTEAFF. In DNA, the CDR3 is TGTGCCAGCAAAAATCCGGGACAGGCACAGAACACTGAAGCTTTCTTT.

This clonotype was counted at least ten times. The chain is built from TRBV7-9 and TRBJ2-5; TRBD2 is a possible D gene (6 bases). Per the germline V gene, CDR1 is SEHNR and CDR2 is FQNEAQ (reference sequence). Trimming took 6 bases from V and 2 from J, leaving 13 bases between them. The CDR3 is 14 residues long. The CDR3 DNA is TGTGCCAGCAGGAGGGACTCCCCACAAGAGACCCAGTACTTC. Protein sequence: CASRRDSPQETQYF.

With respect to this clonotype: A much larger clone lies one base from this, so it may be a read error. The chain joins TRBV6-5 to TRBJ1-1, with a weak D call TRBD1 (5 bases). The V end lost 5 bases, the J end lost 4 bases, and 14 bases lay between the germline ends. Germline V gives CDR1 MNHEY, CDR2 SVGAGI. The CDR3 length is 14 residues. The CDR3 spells CASSDAGRGTEAFF. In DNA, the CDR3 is TGTGCCAGCAGTGACGCGGGGAGGGGCACTGAAGCTTTCTTT.

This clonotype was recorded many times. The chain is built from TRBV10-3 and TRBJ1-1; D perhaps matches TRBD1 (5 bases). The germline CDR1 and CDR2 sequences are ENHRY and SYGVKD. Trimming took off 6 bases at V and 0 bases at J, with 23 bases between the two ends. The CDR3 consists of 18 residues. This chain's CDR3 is CAISPSSDGGPMNTEAFF. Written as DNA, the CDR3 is TGTGCCATCAGCCCATCGAGTGACGGGGGACCCATGAACACTGAAGCTTTCTTT.

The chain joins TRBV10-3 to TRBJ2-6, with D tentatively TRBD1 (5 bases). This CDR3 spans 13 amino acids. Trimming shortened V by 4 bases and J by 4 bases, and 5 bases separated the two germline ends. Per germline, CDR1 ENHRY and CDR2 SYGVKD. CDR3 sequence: CAISAGGANVLTF. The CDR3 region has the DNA TGTGCCATCAGTGCAGGGGGGGCCAACGTCCTGACTTTC.

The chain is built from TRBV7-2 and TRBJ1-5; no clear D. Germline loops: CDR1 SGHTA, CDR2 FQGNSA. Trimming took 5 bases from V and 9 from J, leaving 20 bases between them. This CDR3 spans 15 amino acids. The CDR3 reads CASSLISVARSPQHF. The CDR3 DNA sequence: TGTGCCAGCAGCCTTATATCGGTGGCCCGATCGCCCCAGCATTTT. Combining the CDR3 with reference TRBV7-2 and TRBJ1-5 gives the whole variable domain GAGVSQSPSNKVTEKGKDVELRCDPISGHTALYWYRQSLGQGLEFLIYFQGNSAPDKSGLPSDRFSAERTGGSVSTLTIQRTQQEDSAVYLCASSLISVARSPQHFGDGTRLSIL.

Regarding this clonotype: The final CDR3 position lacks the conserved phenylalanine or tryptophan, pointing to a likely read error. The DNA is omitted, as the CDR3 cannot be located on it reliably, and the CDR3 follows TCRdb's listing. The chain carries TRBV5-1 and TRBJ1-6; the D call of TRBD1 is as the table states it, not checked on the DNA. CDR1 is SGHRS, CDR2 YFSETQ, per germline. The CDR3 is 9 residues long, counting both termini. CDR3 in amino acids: CASSSGTHL.

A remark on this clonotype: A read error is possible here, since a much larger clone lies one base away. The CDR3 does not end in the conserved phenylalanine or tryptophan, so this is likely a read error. This CDR3 reads CSPVPGQGIRTEAFC. CDR3 DNA: TGCAGTCCGGTCCCGGGACAGGGGATACGGACTGAAGCTTTCTGT. J is TRBJ1-1 and V is TRBV20-1; 10 nucleotides line up with TRBD1. Germline V gene sequence: CDR1 DFQATT, CDR2 SNEGSKA (reference sequence). The CDR3 is 15 amino acids. V lost 8 bases and J lost 5; bases outside the gene matches: 14.

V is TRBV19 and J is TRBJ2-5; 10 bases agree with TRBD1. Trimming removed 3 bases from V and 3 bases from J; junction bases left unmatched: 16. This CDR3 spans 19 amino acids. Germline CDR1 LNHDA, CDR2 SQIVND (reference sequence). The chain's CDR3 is CASSIRPAGDRGRKETQYF. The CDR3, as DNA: TGTGCCAGTAGTATCCGACCAGCCGGGGACAGGGGAAGAAAAGAGACCCAGTACTTC. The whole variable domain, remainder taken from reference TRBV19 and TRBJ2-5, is DGGITQSPKYLFRKEGQNVTLSCEQNLNHDAMYWYRQDPGQGLRLIYYSQIVNDFQKGDIAEGYSVSREKKESFPLTVTSAQKNPTAFYLCASSIRPAGDRGRKETQYFGPGTRLLVL.

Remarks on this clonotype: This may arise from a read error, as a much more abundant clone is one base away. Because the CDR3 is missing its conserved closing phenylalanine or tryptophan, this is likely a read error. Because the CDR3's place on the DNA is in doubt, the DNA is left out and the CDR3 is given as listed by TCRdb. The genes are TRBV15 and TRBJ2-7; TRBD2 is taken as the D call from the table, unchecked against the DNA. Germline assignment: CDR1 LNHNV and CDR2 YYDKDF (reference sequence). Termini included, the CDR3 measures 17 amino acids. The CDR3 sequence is CATSRDGGGSGGHPLNL.

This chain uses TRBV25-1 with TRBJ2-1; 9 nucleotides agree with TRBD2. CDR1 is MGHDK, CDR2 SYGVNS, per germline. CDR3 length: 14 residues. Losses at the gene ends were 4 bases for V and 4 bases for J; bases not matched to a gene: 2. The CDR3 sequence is CASSGLAEYNEQFF. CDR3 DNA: TGTGCCAGCAGTGGACTAGCGGAGTACAATGAGCAGTTCTTC.

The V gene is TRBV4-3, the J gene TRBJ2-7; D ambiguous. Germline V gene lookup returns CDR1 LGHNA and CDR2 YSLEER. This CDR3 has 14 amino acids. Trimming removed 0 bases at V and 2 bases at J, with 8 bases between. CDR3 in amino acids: CASSQDTTTYEQYF. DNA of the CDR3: TGCGCCAGCAGCCAAGACACCACTACCTACGAGCAGTACTTC.

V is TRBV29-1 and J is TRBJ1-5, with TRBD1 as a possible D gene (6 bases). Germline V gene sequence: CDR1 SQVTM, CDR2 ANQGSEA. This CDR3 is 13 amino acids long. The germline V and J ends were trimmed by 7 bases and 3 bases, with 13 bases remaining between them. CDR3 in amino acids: CSAATGINQPQHF. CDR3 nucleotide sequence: TGCAGCGCTGCAACAGGGATCAATCAGCCCCAGCATTTT.

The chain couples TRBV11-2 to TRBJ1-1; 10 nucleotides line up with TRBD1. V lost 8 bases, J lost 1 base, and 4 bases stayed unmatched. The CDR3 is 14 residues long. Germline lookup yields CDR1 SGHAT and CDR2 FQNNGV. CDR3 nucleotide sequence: TGTGCCAGCCACAGACAGGGGGCGAACACTGAAGCTTTCTTT. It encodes CASHRQGANTEAFF.

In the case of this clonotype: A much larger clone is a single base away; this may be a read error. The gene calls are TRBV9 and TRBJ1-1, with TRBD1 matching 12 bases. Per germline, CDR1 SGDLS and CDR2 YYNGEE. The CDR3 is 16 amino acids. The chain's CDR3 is CTSSGTGGLANTEAFF. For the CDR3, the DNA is TGTACCAGCAGCGGGACAGGGGGCCTTGCGAATACTGAAGCTTTCTTT. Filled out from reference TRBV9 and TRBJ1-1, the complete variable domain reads DSGVTQTPKHLITATGQRVTLRCSPRSGDLSVYWYQQSLDQGLQFLIQYYNGEERAKGNILERFSAQQFPDLHSELNLSSLELGDSALYFCTSSGTGGLANTEAFFGQGTRLTVV.

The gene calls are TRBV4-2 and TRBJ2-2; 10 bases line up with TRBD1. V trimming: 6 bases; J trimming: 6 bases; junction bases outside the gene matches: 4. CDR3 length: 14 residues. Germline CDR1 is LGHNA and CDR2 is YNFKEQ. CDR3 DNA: TGTGCCAGCAGGCGACAGGGGGCCGCCGGGGAGCTGTTTTTT. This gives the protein CASRRQGAAGELFF.

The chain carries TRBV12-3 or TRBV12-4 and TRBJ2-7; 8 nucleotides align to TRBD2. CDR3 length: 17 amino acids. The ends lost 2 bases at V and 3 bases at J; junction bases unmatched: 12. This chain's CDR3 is CASSLSYGTSSDYEQYF. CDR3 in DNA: TGTGCCAGCAGTTTATCATACGGGACTAGTAGCGACTACGAGCAGTACTTC.

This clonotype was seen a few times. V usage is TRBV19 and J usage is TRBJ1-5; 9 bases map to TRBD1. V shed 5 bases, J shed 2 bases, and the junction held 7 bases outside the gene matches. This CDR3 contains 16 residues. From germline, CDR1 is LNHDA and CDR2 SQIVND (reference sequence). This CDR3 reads CASSLQGATGNQPQHF. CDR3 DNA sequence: TGTGCCAGTAGTTTACAGGGGGCCACGGGCAATCAGCCCCAGCATTTT.

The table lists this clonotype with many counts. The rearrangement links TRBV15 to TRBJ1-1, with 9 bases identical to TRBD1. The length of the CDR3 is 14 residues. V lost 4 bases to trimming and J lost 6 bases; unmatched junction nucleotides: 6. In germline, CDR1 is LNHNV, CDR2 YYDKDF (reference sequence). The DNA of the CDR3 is TGTGCCACCAGCACGGGACAGGGTTCGGCTGAAGCTTTCTTT. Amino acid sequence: CATSTGQGSAEAFF.

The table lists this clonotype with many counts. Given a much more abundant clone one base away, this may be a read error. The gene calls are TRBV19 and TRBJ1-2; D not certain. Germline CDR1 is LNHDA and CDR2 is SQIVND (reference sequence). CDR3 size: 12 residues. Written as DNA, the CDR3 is TGTGCCAGTCGGACGGCAGGCTATGGCCACACCTTC. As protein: CASRTAGYGHTF.

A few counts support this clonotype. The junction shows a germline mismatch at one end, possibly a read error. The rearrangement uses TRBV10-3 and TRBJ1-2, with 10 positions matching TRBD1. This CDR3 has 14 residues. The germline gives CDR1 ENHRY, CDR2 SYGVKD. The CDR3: CASSTGQGLGGYTF. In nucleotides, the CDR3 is TGTGCCAGCAGTACGGGACAGGGGTTAGGTGGCTACACCTTC.

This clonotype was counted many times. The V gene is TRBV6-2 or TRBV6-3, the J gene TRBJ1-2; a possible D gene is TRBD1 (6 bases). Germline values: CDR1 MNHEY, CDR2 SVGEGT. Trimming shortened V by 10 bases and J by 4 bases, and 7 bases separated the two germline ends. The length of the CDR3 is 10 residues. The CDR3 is CAIGGYGYTF. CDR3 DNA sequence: TGTGCCATAGGGGGCTATGGCTACACCTTC.